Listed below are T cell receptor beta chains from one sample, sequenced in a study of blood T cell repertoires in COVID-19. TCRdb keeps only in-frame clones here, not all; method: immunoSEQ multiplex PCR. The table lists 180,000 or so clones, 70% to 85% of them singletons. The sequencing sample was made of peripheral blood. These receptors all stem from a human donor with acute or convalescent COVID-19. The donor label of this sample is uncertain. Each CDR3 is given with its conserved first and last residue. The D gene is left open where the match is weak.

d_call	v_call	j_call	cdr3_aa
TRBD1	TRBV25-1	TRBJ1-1	CASGDRGTEAFF
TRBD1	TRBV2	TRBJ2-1	CASSPETGYSYNEQFF
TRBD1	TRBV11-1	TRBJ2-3	CASSAGTGPTDTQYF
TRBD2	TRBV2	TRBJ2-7	CASSRLAGGGYEQYF
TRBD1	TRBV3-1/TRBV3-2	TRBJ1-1	CASSRGQVNTEAFF
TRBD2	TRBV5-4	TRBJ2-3	CASSPGGLAGATDTQYF
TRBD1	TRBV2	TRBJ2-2	CASSETGTANTGELFF
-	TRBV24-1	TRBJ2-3	CATSDPPRDTQYF
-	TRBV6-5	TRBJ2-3	CASSYLAGSTDTQYF
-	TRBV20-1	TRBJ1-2	CSARRDYGYTF
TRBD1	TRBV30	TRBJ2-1	CAWRTPGTGGGEQFF
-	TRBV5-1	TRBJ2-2	CASSLEGGANTGELFF
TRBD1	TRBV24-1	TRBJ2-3	CATSEYDYRGSEPTDTQYF
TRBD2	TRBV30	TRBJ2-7	CAWSLGLAGYEQYF
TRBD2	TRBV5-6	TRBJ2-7	CASSGGTSGKGYEQYF
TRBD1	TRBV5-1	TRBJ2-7	CASSLVQGAYEQYF
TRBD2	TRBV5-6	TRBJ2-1	CASSLAAGGIYNEQFF
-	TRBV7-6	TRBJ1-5	CASSPRTATQNNQPQHF
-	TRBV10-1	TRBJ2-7	CASSDPGGHEQYF
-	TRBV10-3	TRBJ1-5	CASQDGGNQPQHF
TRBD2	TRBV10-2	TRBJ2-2	CASNSGSGSRAGELFF
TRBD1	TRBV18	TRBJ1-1	CASSRTGGTEAFF
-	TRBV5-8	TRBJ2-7	CASSLGPTGYEQYF
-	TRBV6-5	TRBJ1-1	CASSYSASTEAFF
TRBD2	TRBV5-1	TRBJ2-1	CASSLDGGTYNEQFF
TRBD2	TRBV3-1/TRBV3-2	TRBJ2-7	CASSQTSGAYEQYF
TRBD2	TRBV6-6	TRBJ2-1	CASSRFGTSGSSYNEQFF